Listed here are 17 T cell receptor beta chains from one sample, sequenced in a study of cytomegalovirus exposure and HLA in healthy donors. Primers: 60 Vbeta forward and 13 Jbeta reverse. The repertoire was sequenced with immunoSEQ multiplex PCR; TCRdb's copy has only in-frame clones and lacks some. The repertoire holds about 160,000 clones, with nearly 80% as singletons. The sample comprised PBMCs. The receptors stem from a woman aged 50 to 60 in good health and CMV-seropositive.

The chain combines TRBV4-3 with TRBJ1-2, with D possibly being TRBD1 (5 bases). Germline V CDR1 and CDR2: LGHNA, YSLEER. The CDR3 totals 14 residues. V lost 1 base to trimming and J lost 0 bases, with 6 bases between them. The CDR3 nucleotides read TGCGCCAGCAGCCAAGGCAGGGCTAACTATGGCTACACCTTC. This codes for CASSQGRANYGYTF.

J is TRBJ2-6 and V is TRBV10-1; D might be TRBD1 (5 bases). The CDR3 sequence is 18 residues long. Germline V lookup: CDR1 WNHNN, CDR2 SYGVQD (reference sequence). V was shortened by 5 bases and J by 0 bases, with 17 bases between the two germline ends. The CDR3 region has the DNA TGCGCCAGCAGTACAAACCTTCAGGGTTTCTCTGGGGCCAACGTCCTGACTTTC. Translating it yields CASSTNLQGFSGANVLTF.

V and J are TRBV28 and TRBJ1-6; weak D call: TRBD1 (6 bases). V gave up 10 bases and J gave up 10 bases, with 17 bases separating them. CDR3 size: 13 residues. Germline V gene lookup returns CDR1 MDHEN and CDR2 SYDVKM. DNA for the CDR3: TGTGCCACCCTCAGGGGTATAGGGTCACCCCTCCACTTT. Its translation is CATLRGIGSPLHF.

With regard to this clone: Sequence at one end of the junction differs from germline and may be a read error. The chain links TRBV9 to TRBJ1-1; D not resolved. Germline assignment: CDR1 SGDLS and CDR2 YYNGEE. The CDR3 sequence is 13 residues long. The CDR3 DNA reads TGTGCCAGCGGCGTTACAGAAAACACTGAAGCTTTCTTT. It codes for CASGVTENTEAFF.

V gene TRBV5-1 combines with J gene TRBJ2-3, with D perhaps matching TRBD2 (5 bases). The germline gives CDR1 SGHRS, CDR2 YFSETQ. V lost 0 bases, J lost 2 bases, and 10 bases lay in between. The CDR3 is 15 amino acids. CDR3 sequence (DNA): TGCGCCAGCAGCTTGGACCCGGGATCCACAGATACGCAGTATTTT. As protein: CASSLDPGSTDTQYF.

This clone has more than one count but fewer than ten. This sequence joins TRBV6-1 and TRBJ2-7; 7 bases agree with TRBD1. CDR1 MNHNS and CDR2 SASEGT come from the germline V gene. After removal of 3 bases from V and 3 bases from J, the junction contained 5 bases not matched to a gene. CDR3 length equals 14 residues. The CDR3 spells CASSDPTGNYEQYF. The CDR3 nucleotides are TGTGCCAGCAGTGATCCGACAGGGAACTACGAGCAGTACTTC.

The sample holds one count of this clone. The CDR3 protein is CASSDRGQSGYTF. CDR3 DNA sequence: TGTGCCTCCTCAGACAGGGGGCAAAGTGGCTACACCTTC. The chain employs TRBV10-3 and TRBJ1-2; 10 nucleotides agree with TRBD1. This CDR3 is built from 13 residues. After removal of 11 bases from V and 7 bases from J, the junction contained 10 bases not matched to a gene. CDR1 and CDR2 (germline): ENHRY, SYGVKD.

This clone was picked up a small number of times. In the same sample, other DNA sequences code for this CDR3. The CDR3 DNA is TGCGCCAGCAGGGGGACAGGGAATCAGCCCCAGCATTTT. It codes for CASRGTGNQPQHF. The V gene is TRBV10-2, the J gene TRBJ1-5; 9 nucleotides line up with TRBD1. The CDR3 has 13 residues. Trimming at V came to 6 bases and at J to 4 bases, leaving 1 base not matched to a gene. Germline-derived CDR1 and CDR2 are WSHSY and SAAADI.

J is TRBJ2-2 and V is TRBV7-9, with D uncertain. V lost 5 bases, J lost 4 bases, and 23 bases lay in between. There are 18 residues in the CDR3. Germline V gives CDR1 SEHNR, CDR2 FQNEAQ (reference sequence). In nucleotides, the CDR3 is TGTGCCAGCAGCCCCGGAACTACTGCAACGATGAGCACCGGGGAGCTGTTTTTT. The encoded protein is CASSPGTTATMSTGELFF.

This clone has only one observation. As DNA, the CDR3 is TGCGCCAGCAGCCAGGGCAGGGGGTTAAACACTGAAGCTTTCTTT. Its translation: CASSQGRGLNTEAFF. V gene TRBV4-3 combines with J gene TRBJ1-1; 7 bases fit TRBD1. Germline V gene data show CDR1 as LGHNA and CDR2 as YSLEER. Unmatched junction bases numbered 6, after V lost 3 bases and J lost 2 bases. The CDR3 is 15 amino acids.

The chain recombines TRBV4-3 with TRBJ2-3; 14 bases align to TRBD2. Germline V CDR1 and CDR2: LGHNA, YSLEER. V was clipped by 4 bases and J by 2 bases; unmatched bases: 14. The CDR3 loop spans 20 amino acids. As DNA, the CDR3 is TGCGCCAGCAGCCCGATCGGACTAGCGGGGGGCCTTCCCTTCACAGATACGCAGTATTTT. This encodes CASSPIGLAGGLPFTDTQYF.

This clone was observed a single time. The chain links TRBV2 to TRBJ2-1, with TRBD2 identical over 11 bases. The CDR3 contains 15 residues. The J segment lost 3 bases and the V segment lost 6 bases, leaving 4 bases of the junction unmatched. Germline V lookup: CDR1 SNHLY, CDR2 FYNNEI. The DNA of the CDR3 is TGTGCCAGCAGCCCCGGGACTAGCGGCTACAATGAGCAGTTCTTC. Translating it yields CASSPGTSGYNEQFF. Filled out from reference TRBV2 and TRBJ2-1, the complete variable domain reads EPEVTQTPSHQVTQMGQEVILRCVPISNHLYFYWYRQILGQKVEFLVSFYNNEISEKSEIFDDQFSVERPDGSNFTLKIRSTKLEDSAMYFCASSPGTSGYNEQFFGPGTRLTVL.

The chain joins TRBV5-1 to TRBJ2-1; D perhaps matches TRBD1 (5 bases). Trimming took off 4 bases at V and 1 base at J, with 9 bases between the two ends. This CDR3 spans 14 amino acids. CDR1 is SGHRS, CDR2 YFSETQ, per germline. The DNA for the CDR3 is TGCGCCAGCAGCCAAGACAGATCCTACAATGAGCAGTTCTTC. It yields the protein CASSQDRSYNEQFF.

The gene calls are TRBV7-9 and TRBJ1-1; D remains unclear. Trimming took off 1 base at V and 4 bases at J, with 7 bases between the two ends. The CDR3 contains 13 residues. CDR1 is SEHNR and CDR2 is FQNEAQ in the germline V gene (reference sequence). CDR3 region: CASSLGGGTEAFF. DNA for the CDR3: TGTGCCAGCAGCTTAGGAGGTGGCACTGAAGCTTTCTTT.

The chain couples TRBV30 to TRBJ2-5, with D perhaps TRBD1 (6 bases). The CDR3 is 13 amino acids. Germline assignment: CDR1 GTSNPN and CDR2 SVGIG (reference sequence). The V and J ends lost 8 bases and 7 bases respectively, with 20 bases between them. The CDR3 bases are TGTGCCCTTGACAGGCAGGGCGGAGGGACCCAGTACTTC. It specifies CALDRQGGGTQYF.

The chain is built from TRBV13 and TRBJ2-3, with 15 bases lining up with TRBD2. Germline V gives CDR1 PRHDT, CDR2 FYEKMQ (reference sequence). J gave up 0 bases and V 5 bases, and 12 bases lay outside the gene matches. This CDR3 is built from 20 residues. CDR3 protein: CASSPTTGLAGGDSTDTQYF. For the CDR3, the DNA is TGTGCCAGCAGCCCCACTACCGGACTAGCGGGGGGGGATAGCACAGATACGCAGTATTTT. Full variable domain (remainder filled in from reference TRBV13 and TRBJ2-3): AAGVIQSPRHLIKEKRETATLKCYPIPRHDTVYWYQQGPGQDPQFLISFYEKMQSDKGSIPDRFSAQQFSDYHSELNMSSLELGDSALYFCASSPTTGLAGGDSTDTQYFGPGTRLTVL.

The count of this clone is one. The rearrangement links TRBV4-1 to TRBJ1-1; 7 bases map to TRBD1. V was pared by 5 bases and J by 7 bases, with 10 bases of the junction left unmatched. The CDR3 is made up of 14 amino acids. In germline, CDR1 is MGHRA, CDR2 YSYEKL. CDR3 DNA sequence: TGCGCCAGCAGCTTCCGGACAGGCCACCATGAAGCTTTCTTT. Translating gives CASSFRTGHHEAFF.